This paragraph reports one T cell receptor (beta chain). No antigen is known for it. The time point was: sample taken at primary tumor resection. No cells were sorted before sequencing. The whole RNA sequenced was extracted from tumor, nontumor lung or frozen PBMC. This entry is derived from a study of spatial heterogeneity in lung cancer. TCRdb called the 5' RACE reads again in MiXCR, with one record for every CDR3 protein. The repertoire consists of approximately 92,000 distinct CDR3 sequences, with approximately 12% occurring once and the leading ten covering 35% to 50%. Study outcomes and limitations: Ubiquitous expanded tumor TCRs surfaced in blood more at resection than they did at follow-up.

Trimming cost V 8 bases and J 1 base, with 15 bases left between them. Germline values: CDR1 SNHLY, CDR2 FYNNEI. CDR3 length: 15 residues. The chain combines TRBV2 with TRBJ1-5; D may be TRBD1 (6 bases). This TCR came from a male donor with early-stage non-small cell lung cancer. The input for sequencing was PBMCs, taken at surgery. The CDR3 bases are TGTGCCAGCGGGAGGGGGGATTGGAGCAATCAGCCCCAGCATTTT. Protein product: CASGRGDWSNQPQHF.